The text below deals with one T cell receptor beta chain. Its antigen is currently unknown. Clones were read by immunoSEQ multiplex PCR, and TCRdb kept only the in-frame ones, dropping some. The top ten hold roughly 0.89% of the sample, which has over 90,000 clones, approximately 94% seen once. This specimen belongs to a study of cytomegalovirus exposure and HLA in healthy donors. With V trimmed by 3 bases and J by 4 bases, 9 bases remained unmatched. Germline-derived CDR1 and CDR2 are MGHRA and YSYEKL. There are 16 residues in the CDR3. Study observations and caveats: Among TCR beta chains, those listed as cytomegalovirus-associated numbered some 160.

The rearrangement uses TRBV4-1 and TRBJ2-7, with 10 bases matching TRBD1. Sequenced sample: PBMCs. The receptor was derived from a woman aged 18-29 years in good health and CMV-seronegative. CDR3 DNA sequence: TGCGCCAGCAGCCAGGGGACCGGGACAGGGGATTACGAGCAGTACTTC. It is translated as CASSQGTGTGDYEQYF.